These T cell receptor beta chains were read from a single sample in a study of blood T cell repertoires in COVID-19. The method was immunoSEQ multiplex PCR; TCRdb's version includes in-frame clones alone and lacks a portion of them. The profile shows 190,000 or so clones, approximately 84% of them singletons. The specimen was PBMCs or T cells enriched from blood (not recorded which). The receptors originated from a man in his forties who had recovered from COVID-19. Both conserved end residues are part of each CDR3. D genes are given only for firm matches. Some rows mark clone size as missing; the rest say once, few, many or name a class of expanded clone.

J: TRBJ1-2; V: TRBV2; D: -; size: -; CDR3: CASSGSGRRGYTF; DNA: TGTGCCAGCAGTGGATCCGGGAGAAGGGGCTACACCTTC
J: TRBJ1-5; V: TRBV10-3; D: TRBD1; size: -; CDR3: CAISGAGTDNQPQHF; DNA: TGTGCCATCAGTGGGGCCGGGACAGACAATCAGCCCCAGCATTTT
J: TRBJ1-1; V: TRBV2; D: -; size: few; CDR3: CASNIGVEAFF; DNA: TGTGCCAGCAACATAGGGGTTGAAGCTTTCTTT
J: TRBJ2-7; V: TRBV5-4; D: TRBD2; size: many; CDR3: CASSFGLAAFSYEQYF; DNA: TGTGCCAGCAGCTTTGGGCTAGCGGCGTTTTCCTACGAGCAGTACTTC
J: TRBJ1-2; V: TRBV6-5; D: TRBD1; size: -; CDR3: CASSYVSGQGHGYTF; DNA: TGTGCCAGCAGTTACGTATCCGGACAGGGACATGGCTACACCTTC
J: TRBJ1-5; V: TRBV7-2; D: TRBD1; size: -; CDR3: CASRTTGSNQPQHF; DNA: TGTGCCAGCAGAACGACAGGGTCCAATCAGCCCCAGCATTTT
J: TRBJ2-5; V: TRBV28; D: TRBD2; size: -; CDR3: CASVASGGFVETQYF; DNA: TGTGCCAGCGTGGCAAGCGGGGGGTTCGTTGAGACCCAGTACTTC
J: TRBJ2-3; V: TRBV10-1; D: TRBD2; size: -; CDR3: CASGTNSSGGPTDTQYF; DNA: TGCGCCAGCGGGACCAATTCTAGCGGGGGGCCCACAGATACGCAGTATTTT
J: TRBJ1-2; V: TRBV7-2; D: -; size: few; CDR3: CASSQYRVGYGYTF; DNA: TGTGCCAGCAGCCAGTACAGGGTGGGCTATGGCTACACCTTC
J: TRBJ2-4; V: TRBV11-2; D: -; size: once; CDR3: CASSFVAVSSAKNIQYF; DNA: TGTGCCAGCAGCTTCGTTGCGGTCTCTTCGGCCAAAAACATTCAGTACTTC
J: TRBJ1-5; V: TRBV5-5; D: TRBD1; size: -; CDR3: CASSLGQGYQPQHF; DNA: TGTGCCAGCAGCTTGGGACAGGGGTATCAGCCCCAGCATTTT
J: TRBJ2-3; V: TRBV11-2; D: TRBD1; size: -; CDR3: CASSDQTGGFTDTQYF; DNA: TGTGCCAGCAGCGATCAGACAGGGGGTTTTACAGATACGCAGTATTTT
J: TRBJ2-3; V: TRBV29-1; D: -; size: -; CDR3: CSVEGAGRADTQYF; DNA: TGCAGCGTTGAAGGGGCGGGTCGGGCAGATACGCAGTATTTT
J: TRBJ1-4; V: TRBV20-1; D: -; size: -; CDR3: CSATGSEKLFF; DNA: TGCAGTGCCACCGGGAGTGAAAAACTGTTTTTT
J: TRBJ1-2; V: TRBV29-1; D: -; size: -; CDR3: CSSLGDGYTF; DNA: TGCAGCAGTTTAGGGGATGGCTACACCTTC
J: TRBJ2-1; V: TRBV6-1; D: -; size: -; CDR3: CASSVDSTSSYNEQFF; DNA: TGTGCCAGCAGTGTAGACTCGACTAGCTCCTACAATGAGCAGTTCTTC
J: TRBJ1-4; V: TRBV27; D: TRBD1; size: -; CDR3: CASRGTGGNEKLFF; DNA: TGTGCCAGCCGGGGGACAGGGGGGAATGAAAAACTGTTTTTT
J: TRBJ2-7; V: TRBV4-2; D: TRBD2; size: once; CDR3: CASSQEFGTSGGIRAYEQYF; DNA: TGTGCCAGCAGCCAAGAATTCGGGACTAGCGGGGGGATAAGAGCCTACGAGCAGTACTTC
J: TRBJ1-1; V: TRBV27; D: TRBD1; size: -; CDR3: CASYRGTGARNTEAFF; DNA: TGTGCCAGCTATCGTGGGACAGGGGCGAGGAACACTGAAGCTTTCTTT
J: TRBJ1-5; V: TRBV6-6; D: TRBD1; size: -; CDR3: CASRRPGQGGRPQHF; DNA: TGTGCCAGCAGGCGACCGGGACAGGGTGGTAGGCCCCAGCATTTT
J: TRBJ1-3; V: TRBV15; D: -; size: -; CDR3: CATSILGAGNTIYF; DNA: TGTGCCACCAGCATCCTAGGGGCTGGAAACACCATATATTTT